This record covers a single T cell receptor beta chain. Its antigen is unidentified. The method was immunoSEQ multiplex PCR; TCRdb's version includes in-frame clones alone and lacks a portion of them. The data contain some 60,000 clones, approximately 80% of them singletons. The sample comes from a study of a mutant IDH1 vaccine in newly diagnosed glioma. At the level of the study: Treated patients had a mean age of 40.4 years and a sex split that was roughly 60% male and around 38% female.

Time point given: week 11, during vaccination. The study gave 300 ug of mutant IDH1 20-mer peptide per vaccine dose, with topical imiquimod. V was pared by 3 bases and J by 1 base, with 4 bases of the junction left unmatched. The CDR3 is 15 residues long. Germline assignment: CDR1 KGHSH and CDR2 LQKENI. The chain recombines TRBV18 with TRBJ2-3; 7 bases agree with TRBD2. This TCR derives from a man aged 30 to 45 with glioma. Sample: PBMCs, taken from a glioma patient whose treatment included an IDH1 peptide vaccine. For the CDR3, the DNA is TGTGCCAGCTCACCTACTAGCGCCCGCACAGATACGCAGTATTTT. Translation: CASSPTSARTDTQYF. The full variable domain, in which reference TRBV18 and TRBJ2-3 provide the parts outside the CDR3, is NAGVMQNPRHLVRRRGQEARLRCSPMKGHSHVYWYRQLPEEGLKFMVYLQKENIIDESGMPKERFSAEFPKEGPSILRIQQVVRGDSAAYFCASSPTSARTDTQYFGPGTRLTVL.